A single T cell receptor (beta chain) is shown here with its context. Its recognized antigen is unknown. There are no base qualities to consult, and no much larger clone falls within one base. Using the deep immunoSEQ assay, multiplex PCR amplified TCR CDR3 regions from genomic DNA. Extracted genomic DNA from each cell subset was spread evenly across all wells of several immunoSEQ 96-well plates, with each plate serving as a replicate. Each replicate PCR for sorted subsets received about 220 ng genomic DNA, equal to tens of thousands of T cell genomes. The purified libraries were quantified using a Qubit 3.0 fluorometer, sized with a Bioanalyzer 2100, and then quantified again using the KAPA Library Quantification kit. Each immunoSEQ 96-well plate was sequenced on its own single-read 150-cycle Illumina NextSeq 550 flow cell. Per the source publication's procedure: Because the immunoSEQ output included only junctional sequences and no quality scores, the filtering could not be the same as the filtering used for full-length reads. To assign V/J genes and CDR3, sequences were annotated against IMGT germline references using PyIR, a Python wrapper for IgBLAST v1.9. Reads were filtered out if the reads had weak V/J assignments (E-value above 1e-6), no CDR3, stop codons, out-of-frame junctions, or ambiguous translated residues. A V3J clonotype was defined by an identical inferred V gene, J gene, and CDR3 amino acid sequence. The percentage overlap between two repertoires was calculated by dividing the number of shared unique clonotypes by the size of the smaller repertoire. Richness of each repertoire was evaluated using RTK rarefaction, the Chao1 estimator, and Recon v2.1 estimates of unobserved clonotypes. Generation probabilities for all TCRbeta clonotypes obtained by the gDNA method from a handful of donors were computed using OLGA. As stored in TCRdb, this immuneACCESS dataset retains in-frame rearrangements with V and J assigned. A fraction of the clones does not appear; measured against another copy, unresolved V genes explain less than half of the discrepancy, and the remainder lacks a known reason. The D gene and trimming were derived from the DNA, and the V and J assignments and clone size from that table. The table for this sample lists nearly 1 million clones; roughly 72% of them were counted only once. In total, the top ten clones hold approximately 1.5% of the sample.

The sample is drawn from a study of shared clonotypes between healthy human individuals (dated by TCRdb to between 2020 and 2021). In the study overall: The cohort comprised two women and a few men aged 18 to 49 years. Each donor's leukapheresis produced roughly between about 0.9 and 9.5 billion PBMCs. For each donor, CD4 naive and CD4 memory were each run on three plates, CD8 naive on two plates, and CD8 memory on one plate. To estimate repertoire size and how much clonotypes are shared between individuals, the study performed deep sequencing of blood TCR repertoires from about five healthy adults. To increase sequencing depth and limit assay-specific biases, TCR repertoire library preparation and sequencing were carried out by different laboratories using diverse techniques. Paper-wide results and their limitations: The small number of donors limited the genetic and exposure-history diversity represented. Compared with non-shared clonotypes, clonotypes shared by all four sorted-subset donors had higher generation probabilities. Sampling was restricted to blood, and TCR repertoires in tissues likely differ from the TCR repertoires found in blood. Naive subsets generally had larger estimated clonotype richness than memory subsets. Around 5.4% of naive CD4, approximately 3.7% of naive CD8, 2.3% of memory CD4, and less than 0.45% of memory CD8 clonotypes were shared across several donors. Even with the large sequencing depth, rarefaction of the sorted-subset datasets indicated that sequencing was incomplete. Pairwise subsampling led to the expectation that sequencing depth would affect the degree of clonotype sharing among donors.

V is pruned by 5 bases and J by 6 bases, leaving 15 bases of the junction without a gene match. From a lookup of the germline V gene, CDR1 and CDR2 are SGHTA and FQGNSA. The CDR3 runs 16 amino acids, cysteine and phenylalanine included. The CDR3 DNA has 48 bases and is translated from base 1. Healthy HIV-negative adults with no recently reported acute infections or vaccinations were included as donors. Only Caucasian adults living in Nashville, Tennessee, USA were represented among the donors. CD4+ T cells were enriched through magnetic negative selection, after which naive cells were positively selected on CD45RA and the remaining negative fraction served as the memory subset. After blood collection by leukapheresis, PBMCs were isolated using Ficoll-Histopaque density gradient centrifugation and then cryopreserved in the vapor phase of liquid nitrogen. Purity and quantity of every magnetically sorted T cell population were checked by analytical flow cytometry. From each sorted fraction, genomic DNA was isolated and quantified by UV absorbance on a Nanodrop 2000c.

Sequencing was performed on memory CD4+ T cells sorted from blood. Interpreted using the paper, the cell subset or site label stands for: CD45RA-negative fraction. The chain joins TRBV7-2 to TRBJ1-2, and TRBD1 matches 7 of the central bases. The sequence came from a man in his late teens or twenties in good health. In nucleotide form, the sequence is TGTGCCAGCAGCCGCTTCGCGGGGACAGCAAAAGATGGCTACACCTTC. The encoded protein is CASSRFAGTAKDGYTF.